Listed below are T cell receptor beta chains from one sample, sequenced in a study of blood T cell repertoires in COVID-19. Some clones are missing from TCRdb's copy, which holds only in-frame ones; the method was immunoSEQ multiplex PCR. The repertoire has fewer than 250,000 clones, around 82% of them found once; the top ten carry 6.5% to 9%. The material sequenced was PBMCs or T cells enriched from blood (not recorded which). Every receptor here comes from a middle-aged woman with acute COVID-19. CDR3s include the opening cysteine and the closing phenylalanine or tryptophan. The D gene is left open where the match is weak. Size is stated for part of the rows, as once, few or many counts, or as a class when the clone is expanded.

d_gene: NA; abundance: NA; v_gene: TRBV28; j_gene: TRBJ2-7; CDR3aa: CASSPGITYEQYF; CDR3nt: TGTGCCAGCAGTCCAGGTATTACCTACGAGCAGTACTTC
d_gene: NA; abundance: NA; v_gene: TRBV19; j_gene: TRBJ1-2; CDR3aa: CASSMGAKGAYYGYTF; CDR3nt: TGTGCCAGTAGTATGGGAGCCAAGGGAGCCTACTATGGCTACACCTTC
d_gene: TRBD2; abundance: NA; v_gene: TRBV4-3; j_gene: TRBJ2-1; CDR3aa: CASSQSASGSSYNEQFF; CDR3nt: TGCGCCAGCAGCCAATCAGCTAGCGGGAGCTCCTACAATGAGCAGTTCTTC
d_gene: TRBD1; abundance: NA; v_gene: TRBV7-6; j_gene: TRBJ1-5; CDR3aa: CASSSGTGSLRVNQPQHF; CDR3nt: TGTGCCAGCAGCAGTGGGACAGGGAGCCTGAGGGTCAATCAGCCCCAGCATTTT
d_gene: NA; abundance: NA; v_gene: TRBV7-2; j_gene: TRBJ2-7; CDR3aa: CASSPEGVRSYEQYF; CDR3nt: TGTGCCAGCAGCCCCGAGGGGGTCCGCTCCTACGAGCAGTACTTC
d_gene: NA; abundance: NA; v_gene: TRBV19; j_gene: TRBJ2-6; CDR3aa: CASSNPGSPSSGANVLTF; CDR3nt: TGTGCCAGTAGTAACCCGGGATCGCCATCCTCTGGGGCCAACGTCCTGACTTTC
d_gene: TRBD1; abundance: NA; v_gene: TRBV18; j_gene: TRBJ1-2; CDR3aa: CASSLLNRGSGYGYTF; CDR3nt: TGTGCCAGCTCACTACTCAACAGGGGCAGCGGCTATGGCTACACCTTC
d_gene: NA; abundance: NA; v_gene: TRBV6-5; j_gene: TRBJ1-4; CDR3aa: CASSGRGGDEKLFF; CDR3nt: TGTGCCAGCTCGGGGAGAGGGGGAGATGAAAAACTGTTTTTT
d_gene: TRBD2; abundance: NA; v_gene: TRBV19; j_gene: TRBJ2-3; CDR3aa: CASSTAWGRETDTQYF; CDR3nt: TGTGCCAGTAGTACTGCCTGGGGGAGGGAAACAGATACGCAGTATTTT
d_gene: TRBD1; abundance: once; v_gene: TRBV7-8; j_gene: TRBJ1-1; CDR3aa: CASIAGGVGTEAFF; CDR3nt: TGTGCCAGCATCGCAGGGGGCGTCGGCACTGAAGCTTTCTTT
d_gene: TRBD1; abundance: many; v_gene: TRBV7-9; j_gene: TRBJ1-5; CDR3aa: CASSPRGQVQPQHF; CDR3nt: TGTGCCAGCAGCCCGAGGGGACAGGTACAGCCCCAGCATTTT
d_gene: TRBD1; abundance: NA; v_gene: TRBV6-4; j_gene: TRBJ2-7; CDR3aa: CASTGTGSYEQYF; CDR3nt: TGTGCCAGCACCGGGACAGGGTCCTACGAGCAGTACTTC